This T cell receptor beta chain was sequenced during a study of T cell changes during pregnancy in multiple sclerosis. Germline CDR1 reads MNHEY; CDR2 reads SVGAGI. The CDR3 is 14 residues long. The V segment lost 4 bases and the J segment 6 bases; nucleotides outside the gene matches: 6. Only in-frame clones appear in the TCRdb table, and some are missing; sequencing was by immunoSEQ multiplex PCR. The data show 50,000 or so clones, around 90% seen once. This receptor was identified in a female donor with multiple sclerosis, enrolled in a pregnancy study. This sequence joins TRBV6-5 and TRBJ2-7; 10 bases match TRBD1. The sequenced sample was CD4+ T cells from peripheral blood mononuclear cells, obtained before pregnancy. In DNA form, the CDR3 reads TGTGCCAGCAGTTTTGGGACAGGGGTCTTCGAGCAGTACTTC. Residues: CASSFGTGVFEQYF.